One and the same sample provided the 21 T cell receptor beta chains below, sequenced in a study of blood T cells in healthy people across ages. For the second PCR, which ran for 7 to 11 cycles, a sample-barcoded 5' primer and a J-beta primer mix were used. Using its own MiXCR run on the 5' RACE reads, TCRdb lists one record per CDR3 protein. Among under 1,000,000 distinct CDR3 sequences listed, 30% to 45% were seen once. The sample taken for sequencing was blood. All receptors derive from a man between 18 and 35 years old in good health.

A word on this clonotype: A read error is possible here, since a much larger clone lies one base away. V gene TRBV29-1 combines with J gene TRBJ2-5; the D gene is possibly TRBD2 (6 bases). The J call is doubtful: the DNA matches TRBJ2-1 better. The CDR3 totals 13 residues. Germline CDR1 reads SQVTM; CDR2 reads ANQGSEA. The CDR3 reads CSTLGEDQETQFF. The CDR3, as DNA: TGCAGCACACTAGGGGAGGACCAAGAGACCCAGTTCTTC.

The CDR3 region is CASSYGTYNEQYF. Here the CDR3 DNA reads TGTGCCAGCAGTTACGGAACCTACAATGAGCAGTACTTC. The chain links TRBV6-6 to TRBJ2-1; D remains unclear. Judging by the DNA end, TRBJ2-7 fits better; the J call may be wrong. Germline V gene lookup returns CDR1 MNHNY and CDR2 SVGAGI (reference sequence). This CDR3 is 13 amino acids long.

The rearrangement joins TRBV18 to TRBJ2-3, with 11 bases identical to TRBD2. Germline V lookup: CDR1 KGHSH, CDR2 LQKENI. The junction had 7 bases not matched to a gene; V was cut back by 10 bases and J by 1 base. This CDR3 comprises 15 residues. CDR3 in amino acids: CATGTSGDRTDTQYF. In nucleotides, the CDR3 is TGTGCCACCGGGACTAGCGGTGATCGCACAGATACGCAGTATTTT. The full variable domain, with the rest looked up from reference TRBV18 and TRBJ2-3, is NAGVMQNPRHLVRRRGQEARLRCSPMKGHSHVYWYRQLPEEGLKFMVYLQKENIIDESGMPKERFSAEFPKEGPSILRIQQVVRGDSAAYFCATGTSGDRTDTQYFGPGTRLTVL.

This chain joins TRBV4-1 and TRBJ2-7; 7 bases fit TRBD1. Germline V CDR1 and CDR2: MGHRA, YSYEKL. The V segment lost 0 bases and the J segment 4 bases; nucleotides outside the gene matches: 3. There are 14 residues in the CDR3. In DNA, the CDR3 is TGCGCCAGCAGCCAAGACAGGGGGAATTACGAGCAGTACTTC. Residues: CASSQDRGNYEQYF.

The genes are TRBV20-1 and TRBJ2-3, with a tentative D call TRBD1 (6 bases). Trimming took off 4 bases at V and 1 base at J, with 12 bases between the two ends. Looked up from germline, CDR1 is DFQATT and CDR2 is SNEGSKA (reference sequence). The CDR3 is 14 residues long. The CDR3 sequence: CSAIGTIRTDTQYF. As DNA, the CDR3 is TGCAGTGCTATCGGGACAATACGCACAGATACGCAGTATTTT.

This clonotype turned up a few times. The chain combines TRBV7-2 with TRBJ1-1, with 7 bases fitting TRBD1. This CDR3 spans 17 amino acids. Germline CDR1 and CDR2: SGHTA and FQGNSA. J gave up 2 bases and V 5 bases, and 14 bases lay outside the gene matches. CDR3 residues: CASSPVDRGQANTEAFF. As DNA, the CDR3 is TGTGCCAGCAGCCCGGTCGACCGAGGACAGGCAAACACTGAAGCTTTCTTT.

This chain uses TRBV19 with TRBJ2-1; D might be TRBD2 (5 bases). In germline, CDR1 is LNHDA, CDR2 SQIVND (reference sequence). V was pared by 1 base and J by 5 bases, with 15 bases between. The CDR3 is made up of 16 amino acids. The CDR3 here is CASSIGRRGLNNEQFF. The CDR3 DNA is TGTGCCAGTAGTATAGGTCGCAGAGGGCTAAACAATGAGCAGTTCTTC. Full variable domain (rest looked up from reference TRBV19 and TRBJ2-1): DGGITQSPKYLFRKEGQNVTLSCEQNLNHDAMYWYRQDPGQGLRLIYYSQIVNDFQKGDIAEGYSVSREKKESFPLTVTSAQKNPTAFYLCASSIGRRGLNNEQFFGPGTRLTVL.

Comment on this clonotype: Being one base from a much bigger clone, this may be a read error. The genes are TRBV2 and TRBJ2-7; D ambiguous. The CDR3 extends over 13 amino acids. V was clipped by 8 bases and J by 7 bases, with 18 bases between them. Germline-derived CDR1 and CDR2 are SNHLY and FYNNEI. The CDR3 is CASHAQAVDEQYF. The CDR3 nucleotides read TGTGCCAGCCATGCCCAAGCAGTGGATGAGCAGTACTTC.

This clonotype was seen only a few times. DNA for the CDR3: TGTGCCAGCAGCCCGGGGACAGGGGGTTACTATGGCTACACCTTC. Protein: CASSPGTGGYYGYTF. The chain joins TRBV7-2 to TRBJ1-2, with 11 bases aligning to TRBD1. The trim removed 5 bases at V and 3 bases at J, leaving 5 bases unmatched. The CDR3 runs 15 residues. CDR1 and CDR2 from the germline V gene are SGHTA and FQGNSA.

The chain links TRBV2 to TRBJ2-1, with 10 bases identical to TRBD2. V shed 1 base and J 3 bases; nucleotides not matched to a gene: 6. The V gene's germline CDR1 is SNHLY and CDR2 FYNNEI. The CDR3 runs 17 residues. The CDR3 DNA is TGTGCCAGCAGTGAAGGATCCGGACTAGCGGACTACAATGAGCAGTTCTTC. Translating it yields CASSEGSGLADYNEQFF.

This clonotype occurred many times. This chain connects TRBV11-2 to TRBJ2-1; D uncertain. V was trimmed by 2 bases and J by 6 bases, leaving 11 bases between them. CDR3 length: 14 residues. Germline CDR1 reads SGHAT; CDR2 reads FQNNGV. The CDR3 DNA reads TGTGCCAGCAGCTTAATGGTAGTTCGCAATGAGCAGTTCTTC. As protein: CASSLMVVRNEQFF. The whole variable domain, filled in from reference TRBV11-2 and TRBJ2-1, reads EAGVAQSPRYKIIEKRQSVAFWCNPISGHATLYWYQQILGQGPKLLIQFQNNGVVDDSQLPKDRFSAERLKGVDSTLKIQPAKLEDSAVYLCASSLMVVRNEQFFGPGTRLTVL.

The genes are TRBV27 and TRBJ2-3; D possibly uses TRBD1 or TRBD2 (5 bases each). Germline CDR1 reads MNHEY; CDR2 reads SMNVEV (reference sequence). V was clipped by 7 bases and J by 1 base, with 18 bases between them. There are 16 residues in the CDR3. CDR3 amino acids: CASTPGTALGTDTQYF. CDR3 DNA sequence: TGTGCCAGCACCCCTGGGACGGCCCTAGGCACAGATACGCAGTATTTT.

This chain joins TRBV5-4 and TRBJ2-1; D could derive from TRBD1 or TRBD2 (6 bases each). Gene TRBJ2-7 matches the end of the DNA better, so the J call may be wrong. From germline, CDR1 is SGHNT and CDR2 YYREEE (reference sequence). The CDR3 spans 13 residues. CDR3 nucleotide sequence: TGTGCCAGCATGTCGACGGGGGACAATGAGCAGTACTTC. Amino acid sequence: CASMSTGDNEQYF.

In its sample, this clonotype was seen many times. This rearrangement joins TRBV5-1 to TRBJ2-5; D not resolved. CDR1 SGHRS and CDR2 YFSETQ come from the germline V gene. This CDR3 spans 16 amino acids. V was cut by 1 base and J by 2 bases, with 15 bases left in between. The CDR3 region has the DNA TGCGCCAGCAGCTTGTTAGTCCAGGAGCTACAAGAGACCCAGTACTTC. Residues: CASSLLVQELQETQYF.

This clonotype showed up just a few times. The chain has TRBV4-3 and TRBJ1-6; D is perhaps TRBD1 (6 bases). The CDR3 consists of 16 residues. The germline CDR1 and CDR2 sequences are LGHNA and YSLEER. The ends were cut back, 2 bases at V and 8 bases at J, with 16 bases in the middle. This CDR3 is CASSQRAEGVHSPLHF. In nucleotides, the CDR3 is TGCGCCAGCAGCCAAAGGGCGGAGGGGGTTCATTCACCCCTCCACTTT.

J is TRBJ2-1 and V is TRBV6-2 or TRBV6-3, with TRBD2 matching over 10 bases. Matching the DNA end better, TRBJ2-7 makes the J call doubtful. CDR3 length: 18 amino acids. Germline values: CDR1 MNHEY, CDR2 SVGEGT. The CDR3 is CASSSRVSGGFSYNEQYF. The DNA for the CDR3 is TGTGCCAGCAGTTCCCGTGTTAGCGGGGGGTTCTCCTACAATGAGCAGTACTTC.

V and J are TRBV7-3 and TRBJ2-5, with D perhaps TRBD2 (5 bases). The CDR3 consists of 13 residues. The germline V gene has CDR1 SGHTA and CDR2 FQGTGA. V lost 4 bases and J 7 bases, leaving 13 bases between the germline ends. The CDR3 coding sequence is TGTGCCAGCAGCTCAAGGGCCCGGGGGACCCAGTACTTC. This sequence encodes CASSSRARGTQYF.

V usage is TRBV7-2 and J usage is TRBJ2-2; D remains ambiguous. The germline V gene has CDR1 SGHTA and CDR2 FQGNSA. The length of the CDR3 is 16 residues. The V end was cut by 1 base, the J end by 0 bases, with 9 bases between. For the CDR3, the DNA is TGTGCCAGCAGCTTAGTCCCAGGAACGAACACCGGGGAGCTGTTTTTT. Protein sequence: CASSLVPGTNTGELFF. Using reference TRBV7-2 and TRBJ2-2 for the parts outside the CDR3, the full variable domain is GAGVSQSPSNKVTEKGKDVELRCDPISGHTALYWYRQSLGQGLEFLIYFQGNSAPDKSGLPSDRFSAERTGGSVSTLTIQRTQQEDSAVYLCASSLVPGTNTGELFFGEGSRLTVL.

This sequence joins TRBV6-6 and TRBJ1-2, with D perhaps TRBD1 (6 bases). Trimming left V 0 bases short and J 4 bases short, with 15 bases between. Per germline, CDR1 MNHNY and CDR2 SVGAGI (reference sequence). This CDR3 is built from 16 residues. This chain's CDR3 is CASSYSGQGTGYGYTF. As DNA, the CDR3 is TGTGCCAGCAGTTACTCGGGCCAGGGGACGGGCTATGGCTACACCTTC.

This clonotype was observed a few times. The CDR3 protein is CAISEGAQETQYF. The DNA of the CDR3 is TGTGCCATCAGTGAAGGGGCCCAAGAGACCCAGTACTTC. This sequence joins TRBV10-3 and TRBJ2-5; possible D gene TRBD1, 5 bases. V was cut by 3 bases and J by 1 base, with 6 bases left in between. This CDR3 is 13 amino acids long. From germline, CDR1 is ENHRY and CDR2 SYGVKD.

The V gene is TRBV5-6, the J gene TRBJ2-1; 11 nucleotides agree with TRBD2. V lost 4 bases, J lost 8 bases, and 8 bases stayed unmatched. CDR3 size: 15 residues. Looked up from germline, CDR1 is SGHDT and CDR2 is YYEEEE. CDR3 coding DNA: TGTGCCAGCAGCGTACCGACTAGCGGGGTCTATGAGCAGTTCTTC. As protein: CASSVPTSGVYEQFF.